A single sample is the source of the 32 T cell receptor beta chains below, sequenced in a study of kidney transplant recipient with SARS-CoV-2 infection. From the reads, TCRdb called clonotypes with MiXCR, one entry per CDR3 protein. Here the sample spans 200,000 to 300,000 distinct CDR3 sequences, under 35% being singletons. Material: a blood sample, obtained at baseline and on day 111 from a kidney transplant recipient. The origin of the receptors is a male patient between 25 and 39 years old who had COVID-19 and was a kidney transplant recipient. Some T cells may be transferred from the graft donor.

This clonotype was detected many times. V usage is TRBV3-1 and J usage is TRBJ2-7; D call uncertain. CDR1 is LGHDT, CDR2 YNNKEL, per germline (reference sequence). The CDR3 is 14 residues long. Trimming removed 3 bases from V and 1 base from J, with 10 bases in between. CDR3 nucleotides: TGTGCCAGCAGCCAGGGCCGTGAATCCTACGAGCAGTACTTC. Its protein product is CASSQGRESYEQYF.

This clonotype came up many times. This chain joins TRBV29-1 and TRBJ2-7; maybe TRBD2 (6 bases). Trimming took off 1 base at V and 6 bases at J, with 16 bases between the two ends. The germline V gene has CDR1 SQVTM and CDR2 ANQGSEA. The CDR3 runs to 14 residues. The CDR3 region has the DNA TGCAGCGTTGAAGTCACGCTCTCGGGAGTCGAGCAGTACTTC. This codes for CSVEVTLSGVEQYF.

Many counts were recorded for this clonotype. The CDR3 region has the DNA TGTGCCAGCAGTTACTCATCTACTCTAGCGGGAGGGGAGACCCAGTACTTC. It translates to CASSYSSTLAGGETQYF. The chain couples TRBV6-5 to TRBJ2-5; 12 nucleotides align to TRBD2. The V gene's germline CDR1 is MNHEY and CDR2 SVGAGI. V trimming: 0 bases; J trimming: 5 bases; junction bases outside the gene matches: 7. The CDR3 length is 17 residues.

A remark on this clonotype: A single base separates this from a much larger clone, so it may be a read error. V gene TRBV7-4 combines with J gene TRBJ1-2; D gene ambiguous. The CDR3 contains 17 residues. V shed 6 bases and J shed 4 bases, with 24 bases lying between them. CDR1 and CDR2 (germline): SGHVT, SQSDAQ. This CDR3 is CASREPNSARKTYGYTF. CDR3 sequence (DNA): TGTGCCAGCAGAGAGCCCAATTCAGCTCGAAAGACCTATGGCTACACCTTC.

This clonotype was observed a few times. This chain connects TRBV6-5 to TRBJ2-3, with a weak D call TRBD2 (7 bases). The germline CDR1 and CDR2 sequences are MNHEY and SVGAGI. V dropped 0 bases and J dropped 0 bases, with 13 bases sitting between them. The CDR3 is 17 residues long. CDR3 sequence (DNA): TGTGCCAGCAGTTACTCGTTGGGGGGGGCTAGCACAGATACGCAGTATTTT. It codes for CASSYSLGGASTDTQYF.

This clonotype was seen ten or more times. The chain has TRBV5-4 and TRBJ2-5; D assignment may be TRBD1 or TRBD2 (5 bases each). CDR1 is SGHNT and CDR2 is YYREEE in the germline V gene (reference sequence). The V end was cut by 0 bases, the J end by 1 base, with 7 bases between. This CDR3 contains 14 residues. The CDR3 bases are TGTGCCAGCAGCTTGGGAGGGACCCAAGAGACCCAGTACTTC. This encodes CASSLGGTQETQYF.

This clonotype was observed many times. CDR3 nucleotides: TGTGCCTGGAGTACATACTACAGGGTGGAGACCCAGTACTTC. Amino acid sequence: CAWSTYYRVETQYF. This chain joins TRBV30 and TRBJ2-5; TRBD1 might be the D (6 bases). The CDR3 runs to 14 residues. Trimming pared 2 bases from V and 5 bases from J, leaving 15 bases between. Per the germline V gene, CDR1 is GTSNPN and CDR2 is SVGIG (reference sequence).

This clonotype came up many times. This chain links TRBV8-2 with TRBJ1-2. TRBV8-2 is labeled a pseudogene. CDR3 length: 16 amino acids. CDR3 in amino acids: CGSTSSDSRKTYGYTF. CDR3 nucleotides: TGTGGCAGTACATCGTCTGATAGCCGAAAGACCTATGGCTACACCTTC.

The chain joins TRBV20-1 to TRBJ2-1; D possibly corresponds to TRBD2 (5 bases). Trimming stripped 4 bases from V and 3 bases from J, with 19 bases between. The CDR3 loop spans 16 amino acids. Germline lookup yields CDR1 DFQATT and CDR2 SNEGSKA (reference sequence). The CDR3 is CSAIPFGRGFYNEQFF. The CDR3 bases are TGCAGTGCTATACCCTTTGGACGGGGATTCTACAATGAGCAGTTCTTC.

This clonotype was picked up one time. Since a much larger clone is just one base distant, this may be a read error. V usage is TRBV7-1 and J usage is TRBJ2-4; no firm D call. The DNA end favors TRBJ1-2, so the J call may be wrong. TRBV7-1 is noted as an ORF with a role that remains uncertain. The CDR3 length is 15 residues. CDR3 protein: CASSAEIPKSNGYTF. CDR3 coding DNA: TGTGCCAGCAGCGCCGAGATCCCGAAGAGCAATGGCTACACCTTC.

As concerns this clonotype: A much larger clone sits a single nucleotide away, making a read error possible. The chain has TRBV3-1 and TRBJ1-5, with no clear D. The CDR3 runs 16 residues. V lost 5 bases, J lost 5 bases, and 19 bases lay in between. From germline, CDR1 is LGHDT and CDR2 YNNKEL (reference sequence). CDR3 sequence: CASSFSRFWHHQPQHF. Written as DNA, the CDR3 is TGTGCCAGCAGCTTCTCCCGTTTTTGGCATCATCAGCCCCAGCATTTT.

The V and J genes are TRBV19 and TRBJ1-1; tentatively, D is TRBD1 (6 bases). The CDR3 spans 11 residues. The germline V gene encodes CDR1 LNHDA and CDR2 SQIVND (reference sequence). Trimming shortened V by 10 bases and J by 8 bases, and 14 bases separated the two germline ends. CDR3 amino acids: CATGGQMEAFF. DNA of the CDR3: TGTGCCACCGGGGGCCAGATGGAAGCTTTCTTT.

This clonotype was counted many times. The chain couples TRBV12-3 or TRBV12-4 to TRBJ2-5; 10 nucleotides match TRBD1. The CDR3 has 14 amino acids. The ends lost 3 bases at V and 7 bases at J; junction bases unmatched: 5. The chain's CDR3 is CASSFDRGLGTQYF. The CDR3 DNA reads as TGTGCCAGCAGTTTCGACAGGGGGCTCGGGACCCAGTACTTC.

This clonotype was found many times. The chain links TRBV12-3 or TRBV12-4 to TRBJ2-1; 9 bases match TRBD1. V was pared by 6 bases and J by 4 bases, with 7 bases of the junction left unmatched. The CDR3 spans 15 residues. The CDR3 loop is CASRQRTGVYNEQFF. CDR3 in DNA: TGTGCCAGCAGACAAAGGACAGGGGTATACAATGAGCAGTTCTTC.

This clonotype was detected ten times or more. The chain joins TRBV3-1 to TRBJ2-5; no definite D call. From germline, CDR1 is LGHDT and CDR2 YNNKEL (reference sequence). CDR3 size: 17 residues. Trimming shortened V by 5 bases and J by 5 bases, and 24 bases separated the two germline ends. CDR3 sequence reads: CASSGGDPISFSETQYF. The CDR3 DNA is TGTGCCAGCAGCGGTGGCGATCCCATTTCTTTCTCTGAGACCCAGTACTTC.

This clonotype was seen at least ten times. The chain recombines TRBV20-1 with TRBJ1-1; 7 nucleotides match TRBD1. This CDR3 is built from 13 residues. Germline V lookup: CDR1 DFQATT, CDR2 SNEGSKA (reference sequence). The J segment lost 4 bases and the V segment lost 3 bases, leaving 5 bases of the junction unmatched. The CDR3 DNA follows: TGCAGTGCTAGGGGGGACAGCAGCACTGAAGCTTTCTTT. As protein: CSARGDSSTEAFF.

In its sample, this clonotype was seen many times. The chain couples TRBV28 to TRBJ2-5; the match to TRBD2 covers 12 bases. Germline V gene lookup returns CDR1 MDHEN and CDR2 SYDVKM. The CDR3 has 16 amino acids. Trimming cost V 1 base and J 2 bases; bases outside gene matches: 2. CDR3 bases: TGTGCCAGCAGTTTATTGCTAGCGGGAGGGCAAGAGACCCAGTACTTC. Protein: CASSLLLAGGQETQYF.

Comment on this clonotype: This likely came from a read error, as a far larger clone is one base away. The chain has TRBV7-6 and TRBJ2-7; D ambiguous. The CDR3 length is 12 residues. The germline gives CDR1 SGHVS, CDR2 FNYEAQ. DNA of the CDR3: TGTGCCAGCAGCTTCGGAACCTACGAGCAGTGCTTC. This sequence encodes CASSFGTYEQCF.

Details on this clonotype: A much larger clonotype is one base distant, so this may be a read error. The rearrangement links TRBV6-4 to TRBJ1-2; no definite D call. Deletions cut 3 bases from V and 4 bases from J, with 21 bases between. Germline-derived CDR1 and CDR2 are MRHNA and SNTAGT. The CDR3 contains 17 residues. The CDR3 here is CASSERVSHGRTYGYTF. The CDR3 coding sequence is TGTGCCAGCAGTGAACGGGTCTCACACGGAAGGACCTATGGCTACACCTTC.

This clonotype occurred once. The germline gene is not matched at one end of the junction; a read error may be the cause. J is TRBJ2-1 and V is TRBV14; 10 nucleotides line up with TRBD2. The CDR3 is 17 residues long. The germline CDR1 and CDR2 sequences are SGHDN and FVKESK. The CDR3 coding sequence is TGTGCCGGCAGCCAAATCACTAGCGGGATTTTCCTACATGAGCAGTTCTTC. Protein: CAGSQITSGIFLHEQFF.

This clonotype has ten or more counts. V and J are TRBV4-3 and TRBJ1-6, with 8 bases lining up with TRBD1. V lost 3 bases, J lost 10 bases, and 8 bases stayed unmatched. The CDR3 totals 15 residues. Germline values: CDR1 LGHNA, CDR2 YSLEER. CDR3 amino acids: CASSHVTGESSPLHF. In DNA form, the CDR3 reads TGCGCCAGCAGCCACGTGACAGGGGAGAGCTCACCCCTCCACTTT.

Concerning this clonotype itself: A much larger clone differs from this one at a single base, so this may be a read error. The CDR3 bases are TGTGCCAGCAGTTTCGGGGGCGCACGTGGCTACGCCTTC. Translated: CASSFGGARGYAF. V is TRBV6-2 or TRBV6-3 and J is TRBJ1-2; a possible D gene is TRBD1 (6 bases). There are 13 residues in the CDR3. From germline, CDR1 is MNHEY and CDR2 SVGEGT.

This clonotype appeared many times. The chain is built from TRBV11-2 and TRBJ2-6; D is unclear. V was pared by 1 base and J by 1 base, with 8 bases between. This CDR3 has 16 amino acids. Germline loops: CDR1 SGHAT, CDR2 FQNNGV. CDR3 bases: TGTGCCAGCAGCTTAGTATCGGTATCTGGGGCCAACGTCCTGACTTTC. Its protein is CASSLVSVSGANVLTF. Together with reference TRBV11-2 and TRBJ2-6, the CDR3 gives the full variable domain: EAGVAQSPRYKIIEKRQSVAFWCNPISGHATLYWYQQILGQGPKLLIQFQNNGVVDDSQLPKDRFSAERLKGVDSTLKIQPAKLEDSAVYLCASSLVSVSGANVLTFGAGSRLTVL.

This clonotype was picked up many times. The chain uses TRBV5-5 and TRBJ1-2, with D unresolved. The ends were cut back, 7 bases at V and 4 bases at J, with 23 bases in the middle. The CDR3 sequence is 16 residues long. The germline gives CDR1 SGHKS, CDR2 YYEKEE (reference sequence). The CDR3 nucleotides are TGTGCCAGCTCTGGCATTGTCTCGCGAAAGACCTATGGCTACACCTTC. Translating it yields CASSGIVSRKTYGYTF.

As regards this clonotype: A much larger clone sits a single nucleotide away, making a read error possible. The J gene is TRBJ1-4, the V gene TRBV28; a possible D gene is TRBD1 (5 bases). The germline V gene encodes CDR1 MDHEN and CDR2 SYDVKM. CDR3 size: 14 residues. Written as DNA, the CDR3 is TGTGCCGGCAGTTTACGGGGCTTTAATGAAAAACTGTTTTTT. It encodes CAGSLRGFNEKLFF. Full variable domain (missing parts from reference TRBV28 and TRBJ1-4): DVKVTQSSRYLVKRTGEKVFLECVQDMDHENMFWYRQDPGLGLRLIYFSYDVKMKEKGDIPEGYSVSREKKERFSLILESASTNQTSMYLCAGSLRGFNEKLFFGSGTQLSVL.

In regard to this clonotype: With a much larger clone just one base away, this may be a read error. V gene TRBV7-1 combines with J gene TRBJ1-2, with D unresolved. TRBV7-1 is given ORF status, its function remaining uncertain. This CDR3 comprises 17 residues. The CDR3 nucleotides read TGTGTCAGCAGCCAATTGTCTCACGAGGGAAAGACCTATGGCTACACCTTC. Amino acid sequence: CVSSQLSHEGKTYGYTF.

Note on this clonotype: This could be a read error, since a much larger clone is one nucleotide away. The chain combines TRBV7-2 with TRBJ1-1, with a weak D call TRBD1 (5 bases). Trimming cost V 6 bases and J 4 bases, with 12 bases left between them. The CDR3 is 13 residues long. Germline values: CDR1 SGHTA, CDR2 FQGNSA. CDR3 residues: CASSQAGGTEAFF. In DNA form, the CDR3 reads TGTGCCAGCAGTCAAGCGGGGGGCACTGAAGCTTTCTTT.

Many counts were recorded for this clonotype. The V call is TRBV12-3 or TRBV12-4, the J call TRBJ1-2; D gene ambiguous. Trimming stripped 5 bases from V and 2 bases from J, with 6 bases between. The length of the CDR3 is 12 residues. The DNA of the CDR3 is TGTGCCAGCAGTAGAACGAACTATGGCTACACCTTC. It codes for CASSRTNYGYTF.

In this sample, this clonotype turned up many times. The CDR3 region has the DNA TGTGCCATCAGAGCCGAACGGGGTATGAACACTGAAGCTTTCTTT. The encoded protein is CAIRAERGMNTEAFF. The chain couples TRBV10-3 to TRBJ1-1; D unclear. The ends were cut back, 6 bases at V and 0 bases at J, with 14 bases in the middle. Germline lookup yields CDR1 ENHRY and CDR2 SYGVKD. The CDR3 is made up of 15 amino acids.

This clonotype was counted only a few times. The chain is built from TRBV6-2 or TRBV6-3 and TRBJ2-5; possibly TRBD1 for D (5 bases). This CDR3 has 16 residues. The germline gives CDR1 MNHEY, CDR2 SVGEGT. Deletions cut 0 bases from V and 4 bases from J, with 15 bases between. The DNA for the CDR3 is TGTGCCAGCAGTTACTCGTTAGGGGCGTCGGCAGAGACCCAGTACTTC. Translated, it gives CASSYSLGASAETQYF.

This clonotype has a single count. A much bigger clone sits one base away, suggesting this may be a read error. The CDR3 end shows no conserved phenylalanine or tryptophan, and so a read error is likely. The gene calls are TRBV5-4 and TRBJ2-7; 8 positions agree with TRBD1. V lost 0 bases to trimming and J lost 3 bases; unmatched junction nucleotides: 5. Germline V CDR1 and CDR2: SGHNT, YYREEE (reference sequence). This CDR3 has 15 amino acids. CDR3 region: CASSLAQGVRYEQYS. For the CDR3, the DNA is TGTGCCAGCAGCTTGGCACAGGGGGTTCGCTACGAGCAGTACTCC.

Of note for this clonotype: A read error is possible here, since a much larger clone lies one base away. The chain employs TRBV5-5 and TRBJ2-3, with D uncertain. There are 12 residues in the CDR3. The germline V gene has CDR1 SGHKS and CDR2 YYEKEE (reference sequence). This CDR3 is CASSLEADMQYF. For the CDR3, the DNA is TGTGCCAGCAGCTTGGAGGCAGATATGCAGTATTTT.